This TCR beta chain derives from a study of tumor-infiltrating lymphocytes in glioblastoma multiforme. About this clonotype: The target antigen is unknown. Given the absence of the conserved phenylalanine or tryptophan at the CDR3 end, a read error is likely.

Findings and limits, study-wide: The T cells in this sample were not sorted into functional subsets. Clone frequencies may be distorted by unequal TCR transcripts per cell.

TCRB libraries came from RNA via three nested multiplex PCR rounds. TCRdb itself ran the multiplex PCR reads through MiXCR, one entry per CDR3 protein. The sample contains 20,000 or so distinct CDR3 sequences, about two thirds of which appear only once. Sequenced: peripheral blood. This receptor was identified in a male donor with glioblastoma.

The CDR3 region is CASSQDPASGRYEQYL. In nucleotides, the CDR3 is TGCGCCAGCAGCCAAGATCCGGCTAGTGGGAGGTACGAGCAGTACTTA. The chain carries TRBV4-1 and TRBJ2-7; D is possibly TRBD2 (6 bases). CDR1 and CDR2 (germline): MGHRA, YSYEKL. CDR3 length: 16 amino acids. The ends were cut back, 0 bases at V and 4 bases at J, with 16 bases in the middle.